This is a list of T cell receptor beta chains from one sample in a study of blood T cell repertoires in COVID-19. Only in-frame clones appear in the TCRdb table, and some are missing; sequencing was by immunoSEQ multiplex PCR. This sample has under 250,000 clones, with 86% found just once. The sequenced material came from peripheral blood. The receptors stem from a man in his 60s with acute or convalescent COVID-19. CDR3s include the opening cysteine and the closing phenylalanine or tryptophan. A D gene is named only where the DNA matches it firmly. Clone sizes are given selectively: once, few, many, or a class where the clone is expanded.

clone_size d_call j_call v_call cdr3_aa cdr3_nt
NA TRBD2 TRBJ2-1 TRBV27 CASRSLAGGLAYNEQFF TGTGCCAGCAGGTCGCTAGCGGGAGGGCTGGCCTACAATGAGCAGTTCTTC
few NA TRBJ1-1 TRBV6-5 CASSRRDTEAFF TGTGCCAGCAGTCGCCGGGACACCGAAGCTTTCTTT
NA NA TRBJ1-1 TRBV6-6 CASSYARNTEAFF TGTGCCAGCAGTTACGCCAGGAACACTGAAGCTTTCTTT
once TRBD1 TRBJ1-2 TRBV10-3 CAISRDREVYGYTF TGTGCCATCAGCCGGGACAGGGAGGTCTATGGCTACACCTTC
once NA TRBJ2-5 TRBV2 CASSDRSETQYF TGTGCCAGCAGCGACAGGTCAGAGACCCAGTACTTC
NA TRBD1 TRBJ1-5 TRBV5-1 CASSRSGTEDQPQHF TGCGCCAGCAGCCGATCTGGGACAGAGGATCAGCCCCAGCATTTT
once TRBD1 TRBJ2-4 TRBV2 CASSEDRGRDIQYF TGTGCCAGCAGTGAAGACAGGGGGCGGGACATTCAGTACTTC
NA TRBD2 TRBJ2-1 TRBV7-2 CASSLASGSVNEQFF TGTGCCAGCAGCTTAGCTAGCGGGAGTGTGAATGAGCAGTTCTTC
NA NA TRBJ2-2 TRBV7-9 CASSTTTGNTGELFF TGTGCCAGCAGCACGACGACAGGGAACACCGGGGAGCTGTTTTTT
few NA TRBJ1-1 TRBV28 CASSSVNTEAFF TGTGCCAGCAGTTCAGTGAACACTGAAGCTTTCTTT
NA NA TRBJ2-2 TRBV4-3 CASSRATGSNTGELFF TGCGCCAGCAGCCGAGCGACAGGTTCGAACACCGGGGAGCTGTTTTTT
NA TRBD1 TRBJ2-1 TRBV28 CASSLLQGAGYNEQFF TGTGCCAGCAGTTTACTACAGGGGGCAGGTTACAATGAGCAGTTCTTC
few TRBD1 TRBJ1-1 TRBV19 CASRKDRDTEAFF TGTGCCAGTAGAAAGGACAGGGACACTGAAGCTTTCTTT
NA TRBD2 TRBJ2-7 TRBV5-6 CASSLLASGGEQYF TGTGCCAGCAGCTTGTTGGCTAGCGGGGGGGAGCAGTACTTC
NA NA TRBJ1-2 TRBV5-6 CASSSQGEYGYTF TGTGCCAGCAGCTCACAGGGAGAGTATGGCTACACCTTC
NA NA TRBJ1-4 TRBV2 CAGNTGKGEKLFF TGTGCCGGAAACACAGGGAAGGGTGAAAAACTGTTTTTT
NA NA TRBJ1-1 TRBV7-3 CASSFNPGANTEAFF TGTGCCAGCAGCTTCAATCCAGGGGCGAACACTGAAGCTTTCTTT